The rows below give T cell receptor beta chains drawn from one sample of a study of T-cell reconstitution after alpha-beta-depleted transplantation in children. TCRdb re-called the PCR reads through MiXCR, storing one row per CDR3 protein. Among over 400,000 distinct CDR3 sequences listed, 43% were seen once. This specimen consisted of PBMCs, obtained before TCRalphabeta/CD19-depleted stem cell transplant. The receptor source for this set is a girl under 10 years old with aplastic anemia, due to receive a stem cell transplant. Both conserved end residues are part of each CDR3. D genes are given only for firm matches. The size field is filled for only some rows; it gives once, few, many or a size class.

TGCAGTGCAGCTCCGGCTAGCGGGGGGGCGGCCAAAAACATTCAGTACTTC	CSAAPASGGAAKNIQYF	.	TRBV20-1	TRBJ2-4	TRBD2
TGTGCCAGCAGCCAAGATTTATCGACACCCCAGCCTTTT	CASSQDLSTPQPF	.	TRBV3-1	TRBJ1-5	.
TGTGCCAGCAGCCCTCTGGGCAGGGGAAACAATGAGCAGTTCTTC	CASSPLGRGNNEQFF	many	TRBV6-5	TRBJ2-1	.
TGTGCCAGCTCAGCCTCACTAGCGGGAGGGACCTACAATGAGCAGTTCTTC	CASSASLAGGTYNEQFF	.	TRBV18	TRBJ2-1	TRBD2
TGTGCCAGCTCACCGGTTGGGGCGGGTGAGCAGTACTTC	CASSPVGAGEQYF	many	TRBV18	TRBJ2-7	.
TGTGCCAGCAGCCATGACGAAGGGACTCCCCAGTTCTTC	CASSHDEGTPQFF	many	TRBV3-1	TRBJ2-1	.
TGTGCCAGCAGTTGGGACAGCAAGCCCCAGCATTTT	CASSWDSKPQHF	.	TRBV6-5	TRBJ1-5	TRBD1
TGTGCCAGTAGAAAACCGGGACAGGGTAAAGTGTATGGCTACACCTTC	CASRKPGQGKVYGYTF	few	TRBV19	TRBJ1-2	TRBD1
TGTGCCAGCAGCGTAGGGACCGCCGTAACCTCACCCCTCCACTTT	CASSVGTAVTSPLHF	many	TRBV9	TRBJ1-6	.
TGTGCCAGCAAAGCGGGCTCGAACACCGGGGAGCTGTTTTTT	CASKAGSNTGELFF	.	TRBV28	TRBJ2-2	.
TGCGCCAGCAGCTCATTAAAGACAGGGGGCGGGGAGCTGTTTTTT	CASSSLKTGGGELFF	.	TRBV4-1	TRBJ2-2	TRBD1
TGCAGCGTTGGCAGGGACAGTCGCTCCTACGAGCAGTACTTC	CSVGRDSRSYEQYF	many	TRBV29-1	TRBJ2-7	TRBD1
TGCAGTGCTAGAGATCGACAGGCGAGCTCCTATAATTCACCCCTCCACTTT	CSARDRQASSYNSPLHF	many	TRBV20-1	TRBJ1-6	.
TGCGCCAGCAGTCCGGGACAGGGGACTTCTGGGGCCAACGTCCTGACTTTC	CASSPGQGTSGANVLTF	many	TRBV10-2	TRBJ2-6	TRBD1
TGTGCCAGCAGCTTAATGGGGCTAGCGGGAGGGCAAGATACGCAGTATTTT	CASSLMGLAGGQDTQYF	many	TRBV7-3	TRBJ2-3	TRBD2
TGCAGTGCTAGAGAAGGACTAGGCAACAAGCAGTACTTC	CSAREGLGNKQYF	.	TRBV20-1	TRBJ2-7	TRBD2
TGCGCCAGCAGCGACAGGGAGTCTGAAGCTTTCTTT	CASSDRESEAFF	.	TRBV5-1	TRBJ1-1	TRBD1
TGCGCCAGCAGCTTGCTACTATCCGTTTGGAGCTCCTACAATGAGCAGTTCTTC	CASSLLLSVWSSYNEQFF	once	TRBV5-1	TRBJ2-1	.
TGTGCCAGCGGCCTGTTGACTAGCGGTACTACAGATACGCAGTATTTT	CASGLLTSGTTDTQYF	.	TRBV6-1	TRBJ2-3	TRBD2
TGTGCCGGCAATACGGGAGGTCTGAGCGAGCAGTACTTC	CAGNTGGLSEQYF	few	TRBV28	TRBJ2-7	TRBD2
TGTGCCAGCAGCTTATTTTTTGAGCAGTACTTC	CASSLFFEQYF	once	TRBV7-2	TRBJ2-7	.
TGTGCCAGCGGACCCTTGGGAGAGACCCAGTACTTC	CASGPLGETQYF	.	TRBV28	TRBJ2-5	.
TGCAGTGCTATTGTGGGCGGAGTCTACGAGCAGTACTTC	CSAIVGGVYEQYF	.	TRBV20-1	TRBJ2-7	.
TGCGCCAGCAGCCAACGCCAGGCGGGGACCGGGGAGCTGTTTTTT	CASSQRQAGTGELFF	.	TRBV4-3	TRBJ2-2	.
TGCAGTGCTAGGCATTACAATGAGCAGTTCTTC	CSARHYNEQFF	few	TRBV20-1	TRBJ2-1	.
TGTGCCAGCAGCCAGATGGGACAGGGGGCCAATGAGCAGTTCTTC	CASSQMGQGANEQFF	.	TRBV28	TRBJ2-1	TRBD1
TGCAGTGCTAGAGATGTCCGGGCAGAGAACTATGGCTACACCTTC	CSARDVRAENYGYTF	.	TRBV20-1	TRBJ1-2	.
TGTGCCAGCAGCCGGGAGGGCACGCCCCAGTACTTC	CASSREGTPQYF	once	TRBV3-1	TRBJ2-5	TRBD2
TGTGCCAGCAGCCCAGCGGGAGTATCAGAGACCCAGTACTTC	CASSPAGVSETQYF	.	TRBV7-8	TRBJ2-5	TRBD2
TGTGCCAGCTCACCTGGGTCCGAGGGGGAAGCTTTCTTT	CASSPGSEGEAFF	.	TRBV18	TRBJ1-1	.
TGCGCCAGCAGCTCACGCAGGGGGACATATCTCTACGAGCAGTACTTC	CASSSRRGTYLYEQYF	many	TRBV5-1	TRBJ2-7	TRBD1
TGCAGCGTGCGACCCAGTGGGTACGAGCAGTACTTC	CSVRPSGYEQYF	.	TRBV29-1	TRBJ2-7	.
TGTGCCAGCAGTGAAGCGACAACAGGGACAGGCCGTGGCTACACCTTC	CASSEATTGTGRGYTF	.	TRBV6-1	TRBJ1-2	TRBD1
TGCAGTGCTAAGGGAGGGCCGGATACGCAGTATTTT	CSAKGGPDTQYF	.	TRBV20-1	TRBJ2-3	TRBD2
TGCGCCAGCAGCCAAGTTGGGTTGGCAGATACGCAGTATTTT	CASSQVGLADTQYF	.	TRBV4-1	TRBJ2-3	.
TGTGCCAGCAGACCAACAGGGGGCGCGGCCGGCTACACCTTC	CASRPTGGAAGYTF	.	TRBV2	TRBJ1-2	TRBD1
TGCGCCAGCAGCCAAGTTGCTAGCGGGCTAGACTACGAGCAGTACTTC	CASSQVASGLDYEQYF	.	TRBV4-1	TRBJ2-7	TRBD2
TGTGCCAGCTCTCTAGAGACCGGGACAGGGGGATATAGCAATCAGCCCCAGCATTTT	CASSLETGTGGYSNQPQHF	.	TRBV12-3/TRBV12-4	TRBJ1-5	TRBD1
TGTGCCAGCAGCAAAGCCGAGAGTTCACCCCTCCACTTT	CASSKAESSPLHF	many	TRBV21-1	TRBJ1-6	.
TGTGCCAGCAGCCCTCCGGGACAGGGTCGGGGCGAGCAGTACTTC	CASSPPGQGRGEQYF	many	TRBV12-3/TRBV12-4	TRBJ2-7	TRBD1
TGCAGTGCAATGTTTGGAAACACCATATATTTT	CSAMFGNTIYF	.	TRBV20-1	TRBJ1-3	.
TGCTGTGCTAGGGGATCCGGGACTCGACTATCCTACGAGCAGTACTTC	CCARGSGTRLSYEQYF	few	TRBV20-1	TRBJ2-7	.
TGTGCCAGCAGCCAAGGTTTGGGCGGGCCTATGGGGGAGCAGTTCTTC	CASSQGLGGPMGEQFF	few	TRBV3-1	TRBJ2-1	.
TGTGCCAGCAGTTTAGCAGGTCGGCTAATTGGGGCGAATGAGCAGTACTTC	CASSLAGRLIGANEQYF	.	TRBV28	TRBJ2-7	.
TGCGCCAGCAGCTTGGATGGACAGGGCCCTTCTTTGGTCGAGCAGTACTTC	CASSLDGQGPSLVEQYF	many	TRBV5-1	TRBJ2-7	TRBD1
TGTGCCAGCAGCGGAGGACTAGCCGTACGGGACGAGCAGTACTTC	CASSGGLAVRDEQYF	.	TRBV5-4	TRBJ2-7	TRBD2
TGTGCCAGCAGCCAAGATCTAATGAAATCCTACAATGAGCAGTTCTTC	CASSQDLMKSYNEQFF	few	TRBV3-1	TRBJ2-1	.
TGTGCCACCGGGACAGACCCCTACGAGCAGTACTTC	CATGTDPYEQYF	.	TRBV28	TRBJ2-7	TRBD1
TGTGCCAGCAGCCCTAGGACGGGAAACACAGATACGCAGTATTTT	CASSPRTGNTDTQYF	many	TRBV7-2	TRBJ2-3	.
TGTGCCAGCAGTTTTTCGGGGGAGCAGTACTTC	CASSFSGEQYF	many	TRBV7-2	TRBJ2-7	.
TGCAGTGCGTCTAGTCTGGCCGGTTCCGAAGAGGGGTTCTTC	CSASSLAGSEEGFF	.	TRBV20-1	TRBJ2-1	.
TGCAGTGCTAGACCCTACCCGAACACCGGGGAGCTGTTTTTT	CSARPYPNTGELFF	.	TRBV20-1	TRBJ2-2	.
TGTGCCAGCAGAGGGACAGGGGGGAATCGAGGGCAGTTCTTC	CASRGTGGNRGQFF	few	TRBV3-1	TRBJ2-1	TRBD1
TGTGCCAGCAGTTACCGCTGGACAGCTGATTACAATGAGCAGTTCTTC	CASSYRWTADYNEQFF	.	TRBV6-5	TRBJ2-1	.
TGTGCCAGCAGCTTAGCGTCCTTTTATAGCAATCAGCCCCAGCATTTT	CASSLASFYSNQPQHF	few	TRBV7-4	TRBJ1-5	.